This passage covers 27 T cell receptor beta chains from one sample sequenced in a study of long-term antiretroviral therapy in people with HIV. The assay, immunoSEQ v3.0, was run at survey level. Profiling relied on immunoSEQ multiplex PCR, and the TCRdb table lists in-frame clones only, not all of them. The sample lists about 23,000 clones, around 80% occurring once. The sequenced sample was unsorted PBMCs, obtained 0.3 years after starting antiretroviral therapy. The receptors stem from a man aged 45-65 years with HIV.

The chain recombines TRBV27 with TRBJ1-2; D might be TRBD1 (5 bases). Germline V gene data show CDR1 as MNHEY and CDR2 as SMNVEV (reference sequence). V lost 5 bases and J 2 bases, leaving 12 bases between the germline ends. This CDR3 contains 14 residues. In DNA, the CDR3 is TGTGCCAGCAGTCCAAGGGGCGGAAACTATGGCTACACCTTC. Its translation: CASSPRGGNYGYTF.

V usage is TRBV4-1 and J usage is TRBJ2-7, with TRBD2 matching 13 bases. From germline, CDR1 is MGHRA and CDR2 YSYEKL. With V trimmed by 1 base and J by 5 bases, 8 bases remained unmatched. This CDR3 is built from 17 residues. CDR3 protein: CASSQGTSGRLVDEQYF. As DNA, the CDR3 is TGCGCCAGCAGCCAAGGGACTAGCGGGAGACTCGTCGACGAGCAGTACTTC.

This rearrangement joins TRBV28 to TRBJ2-7, with 7 positions matching TRBD1. Germline V gene sequence: CDR1 MDHEN, CDR2 SYDVKM. V lost 2 bases to trimming and J lost 9 bases; unmatched junction nucleotides: 10. CDR3 length: 14 residues. Here the CDR3 DNA reads TGTGCCAGCAGTTTAGAAGGGGGCTACTGGGGGCAGTACTTC. It specifies CASSLEGGYWGQYF.

The chain couples TRBV2 to TRBJ1-5; 7 bases fit TRBD1. The CDR3 contains 16 residues. Trimming cost V 1 base and J 0 bases; bases outside gene matches: 3. CDR1 and CDR2 from the germline V gene are SNHLY and FYNNEI. DNA for the CDR3: TGTGCCAGCAGTGAAGAAGGGACAGTTAGCAATCAGCCCCAGCATTTT. This sequence encodes CASSEEGTVSNQPQHF.

The chain carries TRBV19 and TRBJ1-5; the D gene is possibly TRBD1 (5 bases). The CDR3 spans 14 residues. V lost 4 bases and J lost 9, with 16 bases in between. CDR1 is LNHDA, CDR2 SQIVND, per germline (reference sequence). The CDR3 nucleotides are TGTGCCAGTAGTACAAGACAGCTCCTAGGGCCCCAGCATTTT. Amino acids: CASSTRQLLGPQHF.

This chain links TRBV6-1 with TRBJ1-5, with a weak D call TRBD1 (6 bases). The V end lost 2 bases, the J end lost 5 bases, and 10 bases lay between the germline ends. The CDR3 runs to 14 residues. Germline assignment: CDR1 MNHNS and CDR2 SASEGT. Here the CDR3 reads CASSEIRGHQPQHF. The CDR3 nucleotides read TGTGCCAGCAGTGAAATACGGGGGCATCAGCCCCAGCATTTT.

This chain uses TRBV10-3 with TRBJ2-2; D not resolved. There are 14 residues in the CDR3. Trimming left V 6 bases short and J 3 bases short, with 11 bases between. The germline CDR1 and CDR2 sequences are ENHRY and SYGVKD. The CDR3 protein is CAIRGRFDTGELFF. DNA for the CDR3: TGTGCCATCAGGGGAAGGTTTGACACCGGGGAGCTGTTTTTT.

The V gene is TRBV27, the J gene TRBJ1-1; D is possibly TRBD1 (5 bases). This CDR3 contains 15 residues. Germline V gives CDR1 MNHEY, CDR2 SMNVEV (reference sequence). Trimming pared 1 base from V and 4 bases from J, leaving 13 bases between. The CDR3 loop is CASSLLWGIGTEAFF. CDR3 in DNA: TGTGCCAGCAGTTTATTGTGGGGGATCGGCACTGAAGCTTTCTTT.

The chain has TRBV27 and TRBJ2-7; D call uncertain. CDR3 size: 13 residues. The germline V and J ends were trimmed by 6 bases and 3 bases, with 12 bases remaining between them. Germline values: CDR1 MNHEY, CDR2 SMNVEV (reference sequence). CDR3 sequence reads: CASSKPGDYEQYF. CDR3 in DNA: TGTGCCAGCAGCAAACCAGGAGACTACGAGCAGTACTTC.

This sequence joins TRBV5-4 and TRBJ2-3, with 7 bases identical to TRBD1. The junction had 4 bases not matched to a gene; V was cut back by 7 bases and J by 2 bases. The CDR3 runs 13 residues. Per germline, CDR1 SGHNT and CDR2 YYREEE (reference sequence). CDR3: CASGGQFTDTQYF. CDR3 DNA: TGTGCCAGCGGGGGACAGTTCACAGATACGCAGTATTTT.

The sample holds one count of this clone. Mismatch with germline at one junction end may stem from a read error. This sequence joins TRBV28 and TRBJ2-3; a possible D gene is TRBD1 (5 bases). This CDR3 has 12 residues. Per germline, CDR1 MDHEN and CDR2 SYDVKM. DNA of the CDR3: TGCCTAACCAGGGCTAGCACAGATACGCAGTATTTT. Translation gives CLTRASTDTQYF.

This clone was seen just once. This rearrangement joins TRBV9 to TRBJ1-2; 7 bases fit TRBD1. The germline CDR1 and CDR2 sequences are SGDLS and YYNGEE. This CDR3 contains 14 residues. The V and J ends lost 3 bases and 4 bases, in that order; junction bases with no gene match: 6. The CDR3 spells CASSAGGAAYGYTF. In nucleotides, the CDR3 is TGTGCCAGCAGCGCAGGGGGAGCAGCCTATGGCTACACCTTC.

The rearrangement uses TRBV5-4 and TRBJ1-6, with D perhaps matching TRBD1 (6 bases). Between the trimmed V and J ends, which lost 0 bases and 0 bases, there was a span of 10 bases. There are 17 residues in the CDR3. Germline CDR1 reads SGHNT; CDR2 reads YYREEE (reference sequence). The CDR3 region has the DNA TGTGCCAGCAGCTTGGACAGGGCCAGCTCCTATAATTCACCCCTCCACTTT. Its protein product is CASSLDRASSYNSPLHF. The variable domain in full, with the rest retrieved from reference TRBV5-4 and TRBJ1-6, is ETGVTQSPTHLIKTRGQQVTLRCSSQSGHNTVSWYQQALGQGPQFIFQYYREEENGRGNFPPRFSGLQFPNYSSELNVNALELDDSALYLCASSLDRASSYNSPLHFGNGTRLTVT.

This clone was found once. This chain connects TRBV19 to TRBJ1-3; 7 bases map to TRBD1. Germline V lookup: CDR1 LNHDA, CDR2 SQIVND (reference sequence). The CDR3 sequence is 17 residues long. V lost 6 bases and J lost 2; bases outside the gene matches: 13. The DNA for the CDR3 is TGTGCCAGTAGCCCATCCCCCGACAGGGCCGCTGGAAACACCATATATTTT. Protein: CASSPSPDRAAGNTIYF.

The rearrangement uses TRBV6-5 and TRBJ2-3, with 7 bases that match TRBD2. Germline-derived CDR1 and CDR2 are MNHEY and SVGAGI. Losses at the gene ends were 6 bases for V and 8 bases for J; bases not matched to a gene: 11. The CDR3 contains 14 residues. The CDR3 sequence: CASREAGESSTQYF. CDR3 DNA: TGTGCCAGCAGGGAGGCGGGAGAGTCTTCTACGCAGTATTTT.

This chain uses TRBV11-3 with TRBJ2-7; 8 bases line up with TRBD1. J gave up 0 bases and V 6 bases, and 7 bases lay outside the gene matches. The CDR3 runs 15 residues. The germline gives CDR1 SGHNT, CDR2 YENEEA. The CDR3 is CASSSRDRSSYEQYF. As DNA, the CDR3 is TGTGCCAGCAGTTCCCGGGACAGGAGCTCCTACGAGCAGTACTTC.

The chain carries TRBV6-6 and TRBJ1-5, with D hard to call. The V gene lost 6 bases and the J gene lost 0 bases, with 15 bases spanning the gap. Germline V gene data show CDR1 as MNHNY and CDR2 as SVGAGI (reference sequence). The CDR3 is made up of 16 amino acids. This CDR3 reads CASSPPRGYSNQPQHF. The CDR3 DNA reads as TGTGCCAGCAGCCCTCCCCGGGGTTATAGCAATCAGCCCCAGCATTTT.

The chain joins TRBV27 to TRBJ2-7; no clear D. CDR1 is MNHEY, CDR2 SMNVEV, per germline (reference sequence). The CDR3 is 9 residues long. V was shortened by 10 bases and J by 3 bases, with 4 bases between the two germline ends. The DNA for the CDR3 is TGTGCCACCTACTACGAGCAGTACTTC. Residues: CATYYEQYF.

V and J are TRBV4-1 and TRBJ2-1, with 8 bases aligning to TRBD1. There are 13 residues in the CDR3. The germline V gene has CDR1 MGHRA and CDR2 YSYEKL. V dropped 2 bases and J dropped 8; count of bases not matched to a gene: 2. The CDR3 region has the DNA TGCGCCAGCAGCCAACAGGGGGCGGATGAGCAGTTCTTC. Protein product: CASSQQGADEQFF.

The rearrangement links TRBV5-4 to TRBJ1-1; D perhaps matches TRBD1 (6 bases). Germline CDR1 reads SGHNT; CDR2 reads YYREEE (reference sequence). V gave up 3 bases and J gave up 0 bases, with 9 bases separating them. This CDR3 has 14 residues. Here the CDR3 reads CASSSGHLNTEAFF. CDR3 in DNA: TGTGCCAGCAGCTCGGGACACTTGAACACTGAAGCTTTCTTT.

The chain joins TRBV14 to TRBJ1-1; 8 positions match TRBD1. Germline loops: CDR1 SGHDN, CDR2 FVKESK. The CDR3 covers 15 residues. V was clipped by 0 bases and J by 5 bases; unmatched bases: 5. Written as DNA, the CDR3 is TGTGCCAGCAGCCAAGACCAGGGGGCCTGGACTGAAGCTTTCTTT. Its protein product is CASSQDQGAWTEAFF.

The chain is built from TRBV15 and TRBJ1-3, with no clear D. CDR3 size: 16 residues. Germline V gene lookup returns CDR1 LNHNV and CDR2 YYDKDF (reference sequence). V was pared by 0 bases and J by 2 bases, with 11 bases between. CDR3 DNA sequence: TGTGCCACCAGCAGAGATTGGGAACCTGCTGGAAACACCATATATTTT. As protein: CATSRDWEPAGNTIYF.

The chain has TRBV28 and TRBJ1-5, with D tentatively TRBD1 (6 bases). The V gene's germline CDR1 is MDHEN and CDR2 SYDVKM. This CDR3 has 14 amino acids. V was trimmed by 4 bases and J by 6 bases, leaving 13 bases between them. For the CDR3, the DNA is TGTGCCAGCAGTTCGGGGGCAGGCGGTCAGCCCCAGCATTTT. It codes for CASSSGAGGQPQHF.

J is TRBJ2-1 and V is TRBV19; TRBD1 agrees at 8 bases. In germline, CDR1 is LNHDA, CDR2 SQIVND (reference sequence). V dropped 8 bases and J dropped 8; count of bases not matched to a gene: 5. The CDR3 length is 12 residues. The DNA of the CDR3 is TGTGCCAGTCAGACAGGGGTGGATGAGCAGTTCTTC. Its protein product is CASQTGVDEQFF.

This clone was seen only once. Here the CDR3 DNA reads TGTGCCAGCAGCGGCCCCGAGCAGGGTCTCGCCTATGGCTACACCTTC. This codes for CASSGPEQGLAYGYTF. The V and J genes are TRBV7-8 and TRBJ1-2; TRBD1 might be the D (5 bases). The CDR3 has 16 amino acids. The germline V and J ends were trimmed by 5 bases and 4 bases, with 20 bases remaining between them. Germline CDR1 and CDR2: SGHVS and FQNEAQ. Full variable domain (missing parts from reference TRBV7-8 and TRBJ1-2): GAGVSQSPRYKVAKRGQDVALRCDPISGHVSLFWYQQALGQGPEFLTYFQNEAQLDKSGLPSDRFFAERPEGSVSTLKIQRTQQEDSAVYLCASSGPEQGLAYGYTFGSGTRLTVV.

J is TRBJ1-1 and V is TRBV20-1, with D possibly being TRBD1 (5 bases). Trimming shortened V by 5 bases and J by 7 bases, and 8 bases separated the two germline ends. Per the germline V gene, CDR1 is DFQATT and CDR2 is SNEGSKA (reference sequence). This CDR3 comprises 10 residues. CDR3 protein: CSASRVEAFF. The CDR3 DNA is TGCAGTGCTTCCAGGGTTGAAGCTTTCTTT.

The chain couples TRBV18 to TRBJ2-5; no clear D gene. V was pared by 3 bases and J by 3 bases, with 5 bases between. CDR1 is KGHSH, CDR2 LQKENI, per germline. This CDR3 spans 12 amino acids. CDR3 DNA: TGTGCCAGCTCACCGGTGAAAGAGACCCAGTACTTC. It encodes CASSPVKETQYF.